The entry that follows covers one T cell receptor (beta chain) sequence. The antigen is not known. The ends were cut back, 0 bases at V and 2 bases at J, with 8 bases in the middle. The CDR3 has 15 amino acids. Per germline, CDR1 MNHNY and CDR2 SVGAGI (reference sequence). The sample belongs to a study of T cells in localized non-small cell lung cancer. Study-wide results and limits: A raised T cell density in blood coincided with lengthier overall survival. Investigators sequenced only a single tumor region, leaving heterogeneity possible.

This table comes from immunoSEQ multiplex PCR, and its TCRdb copy is limited to in-frame clones, with some not included. The top ten hold roughly 30% of the sample, which has 25,000 to 35,000 clones, 85% to 95% seen once. The TCR was taken from a female donor older than 55 with stage I lung adenocarcinoma. V gene TRBV6-6 combines with J gene TRBJ1-5; no definite D call. This material consisted of peripheral blood, taken before any cancer treatment. In nucleotides, the CDR3 is TGTGCCAGCAGTTACTCCCACTCGGGCAATCAGCCCCAGCATTTT. Encoded protein: CASSYSHSGNQPQHF.